The 22 T cell receptor beta chains reported below all come from one sample, sequenced in a study of shared clonotypes between healthy human individuals. Sequencing used immunoSEQ multiplex PCR; TCRdb keeps in-frame clones, though not all of them. The sample contains roughly 700,000 clones, roughly 70% of which appear only once. Sequencing was carried out using memory CD4+ T cells sorted from blood. Subset in this sample: CD45RA-negative fraction. The receptors stem from a woman in her 30s in good health.

V usage is TRBV25-1 and J usage is TRBJ1-2; maybe TRBD1 (6 bases). V dropped 3 bases and J dropped 4 bases, with 15 bases sitting between them. The CDR3 is 15 amino acids. Germline CDR1 and CDR2: MGHDK and SYGVNS. In nucleotides, the CDR3 is TGTGCCAGCAGTGAGGGGGCTTGGGGCTTCTATGGCTACACCTTC. Translated: CASSEGAWGFYGYTF.

The chain links TRBV28 to TRBJ1-1; D is ambiguous. The length of the CDR3 is 14 residues. Per germline, CDR1 MDHEN and CDR2 SYDVKM. Trimming left V 7 bases short and J 2 bases short, with 14 bases between. The CDR3 protein is CASTLYGRNTEAFF. CDR3 DNA sequence: TGTGCCAGCACCCTTTACGGGCGAAACACTGAAGCTTTCTTT.

The CDR3: CASSPRTGVGEQFF. CDR3 nucleotide sequence: TGTGCCAGCTCACCTAGAACAGGGGTTGGTGAGCAGTTCTTC. The genes are TRBV18 and TRBJ2-1; TRBD1 aligns across 7 bases. The CDR3 totals 14 residues. V lost 3 bases to trimming and J lost 9 bases; unmatched junction nucleotides: 8. Looked up from germline, CDR1 is KGHSH and CDR2 is LQKENI.

This rearrangement joins TRBV11-2 to TRBJ2-7; unclear D gene. Deletions cut 0 bases from V and 1 base from J, with 10 bases between. Germline CDR1 SGHAT, CDR2 FQNNGV. CDR3 length: 15 residues. For the CDR3, the DNA is TGTGCCAGCAGCTTAGATCGGCGGCCTTCCTACGAGCAGTACTTC. Translation: CASSLDRRPSYEQYF.

This chain connects TRBV5-4 to TRBJ2-2; maybe TRBD2 (5 bases). Trimming removed 4 bases from V and 1 base from J, with 11 bases in between. The germline V gene has CDR1 SGHNT and CDR2 YYREEE (reference sequence). This CDR3 comprises 15 residues. The CDR3 loop is CASSRSEVNTGELFF. The CDR3 DNA is TGTGCCAGCAGCCGATCGGAGGTGAACACCGGGGAGCTGTTTTTT.

This clone was seen only once. The chain recombines TRBV6-5 with TRBJ1-3; no reliable D call. This CDR3 comprises 10 residues. Trimming left V 5 bases short and J 8 bases short, with 4 bases between. CDR1 is MNHEY, CDR2 SVGAGI, per germline. CDR3 protein: CASSEYTIYF. The CDR3 bases are TGTGCCAGCAGTGAATACACCATATATTTT.

The CDR3 sequence is CASSSWTGTGEQYF. The DNA of the CDR3 is TGTGCCAGCAGCTCGTGGACAGGGACGGGGGAGCAGTACTTC. The rearrangement joins TRBV5-5 to TRBJ2-7, with TRBD1 identical over 8 bases. Trimming took 3 bases from V and 7 from J; bases not matched to a gene: 9. The CDR3 is 14 amino acids. Germline lookup yields CDR1 SGHKS and CDR2 YYEKEE (reference sequence).

The chain is built from TRBV29-1 and TRBJ2-2; D is unresolved. The CDR3 totals 14 residues. CDR1 SQVTM and CDR2 ANQGSEA come from the germline V gene. V lost 3 bases to trimming and J lost 4 bases, with 12 bases between them. Written as DNA, the CDR3 is TGCAGCGTTGAGGAAGACGACGGCACCGGGGAGCTGTTTTTT. This sequence encodes CSVEEDDGTGELFF.

The genes are TRBV2 and TRBJ2-7; a possible D gene is TRBD2 (5 bases). Trimming took off 7 bases at V and 8 bases at J, with 21 bases between the two ends. The germline V gene has CDR1 SNHLY and CDR2 FYNNEI. The CDR3 extends over 14 amino acids. The CDR3 loop reads CASITAFDGKQQYF. As DNA, the CDR3 is TGTGCCAGCATTACGGCCTTTGACGGGAAGCAGCAGTACTTC. The whole variable domain, remainder taken from reference TRBV2 and TRBJ2-7, is EPEVTQTPSHQVTQMGQEVILRCVPISNHLYFYWYRQILGQKVEFLVSFYNNEISEKSEIFDDQFSVERPDGSNFTLKIRSTKLEDSAMYFCASITAFDGKQQYFGPGTRLTVT.

This clone was observed a handful of times. V is TRBV4-1 and J is TRBJ1-5, with 10 nucleotides matching TRBD1. The junction had 8 bases not matched to a gene; V was cut back by 3 bases and J by 6 bases. The germline CDR1 and CDR2 sequences are MGHRA and YSYEKL. The CDR3 is 16 residues long. In DNA form, the CDR3 reads TGCGCCAGCAGCCACATCGGGACAGGGGATCCTCAGCCCCAGCATTTT. It codes for CASSHIGTGDPQPQHF.

This chain joins TRBV6-5 and TRBJ2-3; D unresolved. The germline gives CDR1 MNHEY, CDR2 SVGAGI. Trimming cost V 8 bases and J 2 bases, with 8 bases left between them. This CDR3 has 12 amino acids. CDR3 nucleotide sequence: TGTGCCAGCGCAACAACCACAGATACGCAGTATTTT. The encoded protein is CASATTTDTQYF.

This clone occurred a few times. This chain joins TRBV11-3 and TRBJ2-6; 8 nucleotides match TRBD1. V was clipped by 5 bases and J by 2 bases; unmatched bases: 5. The CDR3 extends over 16 amino acids. The germline gives CDR1 SGHNT, CDR2 YENEEA. The DNA for the CDR3 is TGTGCCAGCAGCGTCGTCAGGGGGCCTGGGGCCAACGTCCTGACTTTC. Translating it yields CASSVVRGPGANVLTF.

Note on this clone: The junction shows a germline mismatch at one end, possibly a read error. The chain couples TRBV2 to TRBJ1-2; TRBD1 is a possible D gene (6 bases). Germline V gene sequence: CDR1 SNHLY, CDR2 FYNNEI. The CDR3 covers 13 residues. CDR3 nucleotide sequence: TGTGCCAGCAGTCCAGGGGCTTCGTATGACTACACCTTC. Protein sequence: CASSPGASYDYTF.

A few counts support this clone. V is TRBV7-9 and J is TRBJ2-1, with 10 bases that match TRBD2. CDR1 is SEHNR and CDR2 is FQNEAQ in the germline V gene (reference sequence). Trimming removed 1 base from V and 4 bases from J; junction bases left unmatched: 7. This CDR3 spans 17 amino acids. The CDR3 sequence is CASSLGGLAYTYNEQFF. The CDR3 coding sequence is TGTGCCAGCAGCTTAGGGGGACTAGCGTATACTTACAATGAGCAGTTCTTC.

This chain joins TRBV13 and TRBJ1-6; D is undetermined. The V end was cut by 6 bases, the J end by 8 bases, with 11 bases between. Germline loops: CDR1 PRHDT, CDR2 FYEKMQ (reference sequence). The CDR3 runs to 13 residues. The CDR3 here is CASSHTGDSPLHF. CDR3 coding DNA: TGTGCCAGCAGTCACACTGGGGATTCACCCCTCCACTTT.

The CDR3 sequence is CASNDGRSSYEQYF. The CDR3 DNA follows: TGTGCCAGCAATGACGGGAGGAGCTCCTACGAGCAGTACTTC. The chain couples TRBV6-6 to TRBJ2-5; the match to TRBD2 covers 7 bases. The last part of the DNA fits TRBJ2-7 better; the J call may be wrong. CDR3 length: 14 amino acids. Germline CDR1 and CDR2: MNHNY and SVGAGI (reference sequence).

The V call is TRBV19, the J call TRBJ2-1; no definite D call. V lost 6 bases and J lost 1, with 13 bases in between. This CDR3 contains 15 residues. The germline CDR1 and CDR2 sequences are LNHDA and SQIVND (reference sequence). The CDR3, as DNA: TGTGCCAGTAGACCGACCCTAACTTCCTACAATGAGCAGTTCTTC. It codes for CASRPTLTSYNEQFF.

With regard to this clone: Other DNA sequences in this sample translate to the same CDR3. The chain joins TRBV18 to TRBJ2-5, with a weak D call TRBD1 (6 bases). The CDR3 is 15 amino acids. CDR1 and CDR2 from the germline V gene are KGHSH and LQKENI. V was clipped by 6 bases and J by 1 base, with 15 bases between them. Here the CDR3 DNA reads TGTGCCAGCTCTCCCCGGACAGCGTTCCAAGAGACCCAGTACTTC. Its translation is CASSPRTAFQETQYF.

This chain joins TRBV2 and TRBJ1-1; D ambiguous. V was trimmed by 7 bases and J by 6 bases, leaving 18 bases between them. The germline CDR1 and CDR2 sequences are SNHLY and FYNNEI. The CDR3 consists of 14 residues. As DNA, the CDR3 is TGTGCCAGCATTTCTAACTACGAGGCGTCTGAAGCTTTCTTT. It specifies CASISNYEASEAFF.

The J gene is TRBJ2-1, the V gene TRBV5-4, with 7 bases identical to TRBD2. V dropped 7 bases and J dropped 8; count of bases not matched to a gene: 18. The CDR3 contains 16 residues. Germline CDR1 is SGHNT and CDR2 is YYREEE (reference sequence). The CDR3 sequence is CASLSKGAGVEDEQFF. DNA of the CDR3: TGTGCCAGCTTATCTAAAGGGGCGGGAGTTGAGGATGAGCAGTTCTTC.

This clone has a single count. Other DNA sequences in this sample translate to the same CDR3. The chain uses TRBV28 and TRBJ1-2, with 10 bases fitting TRBD1. V shed 8 bases and J 1 base; nucleotides not matched to a gene: 1. The CDR3 spans 13 residues. Looked up from germline, CDR1 is MDHEN and CDR2 is SYDVKM. In DNA, the CDR3 is TGTGCCAGCCGGACAGGGGGTAACTATGGCTACACCTTC. The encoded protein is CASRTGGNYGYTF.

V is TRBV7-2 and J is TRBJ1-2; no clear D gene. Trimming removed 0 bases at V and 8 bases at J, with 10 bases between. Germline assignment: CDR1 SGHTA and CDR2 FQGNSA. The CDR3 is made up of 13 amino acids. The CDR3 loop is CASSLAGSSGYTF. CDR3 sequence (DNA): TGTGCCAGCAGCTTAGCAGGGTCCTCAGGCTACACCTTC. Based on the CDR3 plus reference TRBV7-2 and TRBJ1-2, the full variable domain is GAGVSQSPSNKVTEKGKDVELRCDPISGHTALYWYRQSLGQGLEFLIYFQGNSAPDKSGLPSDRFSAERTGGSVSTLTIQRTQQEDSAVYLCASSLAGSSGYTFGSGTRLTVV.